The present T cell receptor (beta chain) was sequenced within a study of cytomegalovirus exposure and HLA in healthy donors. PCR amplification relied on 60 Vbeta primers (plus 13 Jbeta primers). Libraries were prepared by immunoSEQ multiplex PCR; TCRdb keeps only in-frame clonotypes and omits some of them. The sample consists of roughly 100,000 clones, approximately 80% of them appearing once. After removal of 8 bases from V and 2 bases from J, the junction contained 7 bases not matched to a gene. This CDR3 comprises 13 residues. Germline V CDR1 and CDR2: SQVTM, ANQGSEA. Whereas donors were nominally healthy upon sampling, unrecorded immune exposures were probable.

Sequencing was performed on PBMCs. The TCR sequence derives from a man over 45 in good health and CMV-seronegative. This sequence joins TRBV29-1 and TRBJ2-7, with TRBD1 matching over 9 bases. The DNA for the CDR3 is TGCAGCACTAGACAGGGGGGAACCTACGAGCAGTACTTC. Translation: CSTRQGGTYEQYF.